Below are 22 T cell receptor beta chains sequenced from a single sample in a study of response to subunit inactivated influenza vaccine. One entry per CDR3 protein, called by TCRdb with MiXCR from the RT-PCR reads. Found here are some 300,000 distinct CDR3 sequences, around 22% of them singletons; the top ten hold 10%. The sequences come from PBMCs from blood, collected roughly 20 months after vaccination. The receptor set was obtained from a man in his fifties or sixties who received an inactivated influenza vaccine.

The genes are TRBV12-3 or TRBV12-4 and TRBJ1-2, with D hard to call. Trimming pared 4 bases from V and 8 bases from J, leaving 8 bases between. CDR3 length: 11 residues. The CDR3 DNA is TGTGCCAGCAGTTCCTGGCCGGGCTACACCTTC. Its protein is CASSSWPGYTF.

This clonotype has just a few counts. The chain combines TRBV27 with TRBJ2-1; tentative D call: TRBD2 (6 bases). Germline V gene data show CDR1 as MNHEY and CDR2 as SMNVEV (reference sequence). This CDR3 comprises 15 residues. Trimming removed 0 bases from V and 9 bases from J, with 15 bases in between. CDR3 amino acids: CASSLSTSGEIEQFF. CDR3 in DNA: TGTGCCAGCAGTTTATCGACATCGGGGGAAATTGAGCAGTTCTTC.

Ten or more counts support this clonotype. Here the CDR3 reads CAPLVQGLSEAFF. In DNA, the CDR3 is TGTGCCCCCCTCGTGCAGGGACTGAGTGAAGCTTTCTTT. This chain uses TRBV12-3 or TRBV12-4 with TRBJ1-1; D might be TRBD1 (5 bases). The V and J ends lost 11 bases and 7 bases respectively, with 20 bases between them. This CDR3 is built from 13 residues.

The chain has TRBV9 and TRBJ2-2, with TRBD2 matching 7 bases. Germline CDR1 SGDLS, CDR2 YYNGEE. J was trimmed by 3 bases and V by 4 bases; bases with no gene match: 6. The CDR3 loop spans 15 amino acids. The chain's CDR3 is CASSIEGRDTGELFF. The DNA of the CDR3 is TGTGCCAGCAGCATTGAGGGGAGGGACACCGGGGAGCTGTTTTTT.

The genes are TRBV10-2 and TRBJ2-3; TRBD1 or TRBD2 may be the D gene (7 bases each). CDR3 size: 15 residues. The germline CDR1 and CDR2 sequences are WSHSY and SAAADI. Trimming took 6 bases from V and 1 from J, leaving 14 bases between them. The CDR3 bases are TGCGCCAGCAGACCTCCAGGGGGGGGCACAGATACGCAGTATTTT. It translates to CASRPPGGGTDTQYF.

The J gene is TRBJ2-3, the V gene TRBV2; D is perhaps TRBD2 (6 bases). The CDR3 length is 16 residues. The germline V and J ends were trimmed by 8 bases and 1 base, with 19 bases remaining between them. Germline-derived CDR1 and CDR2 are SNHLY and FYNNEI. CDR3 in DNA: TGTGCCAGCCGGAGGGAGCTAGGGTTTGGCACAGATACGCAGTATTTT. It yields the protein CASRRELGFGTDTQYF.

This clonotype was picked up a small number of times. The chain is built from TRBV20-1 and TRBJ2-4, with 11 bases that match TRBD2. The CDR3 spans 19 residues. Germline V gene sequence: CDR1 DFQATT, CDR2 SNEGSKA (reference sequence). V trimming: 6 bases; J trimming: 0 bases; junction bases outside the gene matches: 16. CDR3 nucleotides: TGCAGTGCCAGAATTATGGGACTAGCGGAGCCGCTAGCCAAAAACATTCAGTACTTC. This gives the protein CSARIMGLAEPLAKNIQYF.

This clonotype was counted between two and nine times. The chain is built from TRBV7-2 and TRBJ1-2; D not resolved. V was trimmed by 0 bases and J by 2 bases, leaving 13 bases between them. The CDR3 loop spans 16 amino acids. Germline V gene lookup returns CDR1 SGHTA and CDR2 FQGNSA. The CDR3 spells CASSLALNAKNYGYTF. CDR3 bases: TGTGCCAGCAGCTTAGCGCTCAACGCGAAAAACTATGGCTACACCTTC.

This clonotype was observed a few times. This sequence joins TRBV4-3 and TRBJ2-3, with 16 bases fitting TRBD2. The CDR3 covers 19 residues. Germline trimming cut 0 bases from V and 6 bases from J; bases unmatched to any gene: 9. The germline V gene encodes CDR1 LGHNA and CDR2 YSLEER. The CDR3 DNA reads as TGCGCCAGCAGCCAAGAAGGATCTGGGACTAGCGGGGGGGAGGATACGCAGTATTTT. This encodes CASSQEGSGTSGGEDTQYF.

This clonotype was counted only a few times. The DNA of the CDR3 is TGTGCCAGCACCCCGGGGGGTTGGACAGTCAATCAGCCCCAGCATTTT. Protein sequence: CASTPGGWTVNQPQHF. The chain is built from TRBV6-9 and TRBJ1-5, with TRBD1 as a possible D gene (6 bases). In germline, CDR1 is MNHGY, CDR2 SVAAGI. V lost 7 bases to trimming and J lost 3 bases, with 19 bases between them. The CDR3 loop spans 16 amino acids.

This clonotype was picked up a small number of times. The V gene is TRBV12-3 or TRBV12-4, the J gene TRBJ1-1; the match to TRBD1 covers 7 bases. V trimming: 5 bases; J trimming: 2 bases; junction bases outside the gene matches: 11. CDR3 length: 16 amino acids. The CDR3 is CASSPGQARGNTEAFF. As DNA, the CDR3 is TGTGCCAGCAGTCCCGGACAGGCTAGAGGAAACACTGAAGCTTTCTTT.

This clonotype was counted only a few times. V gene TRBV29-1 combines with J gene TRBJ1-1; 7 bases agree with TRBD1. This CDR3 is built from 12 residues. The germline CDR1 and CDR2 sequences are SQVTM and ANQGSEA. After removal of 7 bases from V and 8 bases from J, the junction contained 10 bases not matched to a gene. The DNA of the CDR3 is TGCAGCGCTTACCGGGACAGCTTAGAAGCTTTCTTT. Amino acid sequence: CSAYRDSLEAFF.

There are a few counts of this clonotype. The chain employs TRBV20-1 and TRBJ1-1; D gene unclear. This CDR3 has 10 residues. V was shortened by 5 bases and J by 7 bases, with 8 bases between the two germline ends. In germline, CDR1 is DFQATT, CDR2 SNEGSKA (reference sequence). CDR3 nucleotide sequence: TGCAGTGCTCGTTCGGTTGAAGCTTTCTTT. Translation: CSARSVEAFF.

This clonotype occurred a few times. The chain carries TRBV7-9 and TRBJ1-2; no clear D. The CDR3 consists of 14 residues. V was pared by 0 bases and J by 6 bases, with 11 bases between. Per germline, CDR1 SEHNR and CDR2 FQNEAQ (reference sequence). CDR3 coding DNA: TGTGCCAGCAGCTTAGCCGAGCTCGCCCATGGCTACACCTTC. It encodes CASSLAELAHGYTF.

The J gene is TRBJ2-7, the V gene TRBV12-3 or TRBV12-4; 7 bases fit TRBD1. J gave up 2 bases and V 7 bases, and 5 bases lay outside the gene matches. CDR3 length: 13 residues. The CDR3 is CASMPQGAYEQYF. The CDR3 nucleotides are TGTGCCAGCATGCCCCAGGGGGCCTACGAGCAGTACTTC.

This clonotype was seen at least ten times. The V gene is TRBV16, the J gene TRBJ1-5, with D tentatively TRBD1 (6 bases). Germline V gene sequence: CDR1 KGHSY, CDR2 FQNENV. The V gene lost 4 bases and the J gene lost 3 bases, with 13 bases spanning the gap. The CDR3 consists of 15 residues. The CDR3 sequence is CASSRQDSLNQPQHF. Written as DNA, the CDR3 is TGTGCCAGCAGCCGCCAGGACAGCCTCAATCAGCCCCAGCATTTT.

V usage is TRBV20-1 and J usage is TRBJ2-1, with 7 nucleotides matching TRBD2. This CDR3 has 13 amino acids. Germline V CDR1 and CDR2: DFQATT, SNEGSKA (reference sequence). V was clipped by 2 bases and J by 9 bases; unmatched bases: 7. As DNA, the CDR3 is TGCAGTGCTAGACCCCTGCGGGGGATTGAGCAGTTCTTC. Translation gives CSARPLRGIEQFF.

The rearrangement joins TRBV5-1 to TRBJ2-3; possible D gene TRBD1, 6 bases. The CDR3 contains 14 residues. The germline V gene encodes CDR1 SGHRS and CDR2 YFSETQ. V gave up 4 bases and J gave up 2 bases, with 11 bases separating them. The CDR3 DNA reads TGCGCCAGCAGCCCGGGACACCACACAGATACGCAGTATTTT. Encoded protein: CASSPGHHTDTQYF.

The V call is TRBV30, the J call TRBJ1-1; the D gene is possibly TRBD1 (5 bases). Trimming removed 0 bases at V and 6 bases at J, with 20 bases between. The CDR3 spans 16 residues. Germline V gene sequence: CDR1 GTSNPN, CDR2 SVGIG (reference sequence). CDR3 in DNA: TGTGCCTGGAGTGTACCCTATTTATCAGGGAGCGCTGAAGCTTTCTTT. This sequence encodes CAWSVPYLSGSAEAFF.

By sample fraction, this clonotype is medium-sized. The chain employs TRBV3-1 and TRBJ1-1, with a tentative D call TRBD1 (6 bases). The CDR3 covers 20 residues. Trimming cost V 1 base and J 1 base, with 25 bases left between them. The germline V gene has CDR1 LGHDT and CDR2 YNNKEL (reference sequence). The DNA of the CDR3 is TGTGCCAGCAGCCAAGGGGTCCAGGGGTATAATGCTGCGGGGAACACTGAAGCTTTCTTT. Its protein is CASSQGVQGYNAAGNTEAFF.

The sample holds many counts of this clonotype. This chain joins TRBV12-3 or TRBV12-4 and TRBJ2-1, with TRBD1 as a possible D gene (6 bases). The CDR3 consists of 13 residues. Trimming stripped 6 bases from V and 9 bases from J, with 15 bases between. The CDR3 sequence is CASSLQGLGEQFF. CDR3 nucleotide sequence: TGTGCCAGCAGCTTACAGGGATTAGGTGAGCAGTTCTTC.

This clonotype was observed a handful of times. This chain links TRBV20-1 with TRBJ1-3; D is undetermined. Per germline, CDR1 DFQATT and CDR2 SNEGSKA (reference sequence). V shed 7 bases and J shed 0 bases, with 10 bases lying between them. The CDR3 extends over 13 amino acids. In nucleotides, the CDR3 is TGCAGTGTCAGCGGAGTCTCTGGAAACACCATATATTTT. Protein product: CSVSGVSGNTIYF.